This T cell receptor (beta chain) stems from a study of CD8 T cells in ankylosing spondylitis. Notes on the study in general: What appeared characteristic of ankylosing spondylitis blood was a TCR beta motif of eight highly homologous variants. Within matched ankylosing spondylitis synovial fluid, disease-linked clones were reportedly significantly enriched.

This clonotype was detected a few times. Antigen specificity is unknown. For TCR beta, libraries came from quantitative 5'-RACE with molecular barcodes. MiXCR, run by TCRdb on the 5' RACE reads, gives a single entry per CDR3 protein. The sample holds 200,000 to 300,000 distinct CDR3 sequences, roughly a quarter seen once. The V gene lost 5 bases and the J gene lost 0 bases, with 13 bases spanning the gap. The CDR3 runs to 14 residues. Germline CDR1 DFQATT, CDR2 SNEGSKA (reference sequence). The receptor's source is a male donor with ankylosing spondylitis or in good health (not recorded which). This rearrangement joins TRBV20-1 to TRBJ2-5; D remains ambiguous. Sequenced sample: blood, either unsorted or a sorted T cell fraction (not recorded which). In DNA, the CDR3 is TGCAGTGCTCGCACCGCCCCGTACCAAGAGACCCAGTACTTC. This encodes CSARTAPYQETQYF.